This record covers a single T cell receptor (beta chain). Its antigen remains unknown. The sample is drawn from a study of identifying expanded T cells in peripheral blood. Here immunoSEQ multiplex PCR was the method, and the copy in TCRdb shows in-frame clones only, minus some. The sample includes around 50,000 clones, roughly 87% of them seen just once. This CDR3 is 15 amino acids long. Trimming removed 1 base at V and 0 bases at J, with 9 bases between. CDR1 and CDR2 (germline): SGHRS, YFSETQ. Study-wide points: Over about two and four weeks, about 15 and 18 clones changed, versus roughly 1.1 between replicates. Variance in clone template counts between roughly 2-week samples significantly increased with total template count across all healthy donors.

Sequencing was done on a sample of blood. The origin of this receptor is a person between 18 and 75 years old in good health. V usage is TRBV5-1 and J usage is TRBJ2-3, with a possible D match to TRBD2 (5 bases). CDR3 residues: CASSLIWESTDTQYF. Written as DNA, the CDR3 is TGCGCCAGCAGCTTGATCTGGGAGAGCACAGATACGCAGTATTTT.